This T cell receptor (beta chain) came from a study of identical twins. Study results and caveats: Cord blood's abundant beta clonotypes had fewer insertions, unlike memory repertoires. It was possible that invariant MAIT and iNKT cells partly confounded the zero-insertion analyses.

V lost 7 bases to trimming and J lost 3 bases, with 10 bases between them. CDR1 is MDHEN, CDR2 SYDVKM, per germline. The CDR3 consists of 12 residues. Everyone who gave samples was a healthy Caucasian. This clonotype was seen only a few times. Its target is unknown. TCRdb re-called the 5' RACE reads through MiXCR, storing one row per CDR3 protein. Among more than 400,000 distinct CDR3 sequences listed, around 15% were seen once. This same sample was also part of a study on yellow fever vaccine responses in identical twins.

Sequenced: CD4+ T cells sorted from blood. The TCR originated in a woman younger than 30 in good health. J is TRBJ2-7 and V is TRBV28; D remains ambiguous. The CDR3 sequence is CASTAARYEQYF. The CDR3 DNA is TGTGCCAGCACAGCTGCGCGCTACGAGCAGTACTTC.